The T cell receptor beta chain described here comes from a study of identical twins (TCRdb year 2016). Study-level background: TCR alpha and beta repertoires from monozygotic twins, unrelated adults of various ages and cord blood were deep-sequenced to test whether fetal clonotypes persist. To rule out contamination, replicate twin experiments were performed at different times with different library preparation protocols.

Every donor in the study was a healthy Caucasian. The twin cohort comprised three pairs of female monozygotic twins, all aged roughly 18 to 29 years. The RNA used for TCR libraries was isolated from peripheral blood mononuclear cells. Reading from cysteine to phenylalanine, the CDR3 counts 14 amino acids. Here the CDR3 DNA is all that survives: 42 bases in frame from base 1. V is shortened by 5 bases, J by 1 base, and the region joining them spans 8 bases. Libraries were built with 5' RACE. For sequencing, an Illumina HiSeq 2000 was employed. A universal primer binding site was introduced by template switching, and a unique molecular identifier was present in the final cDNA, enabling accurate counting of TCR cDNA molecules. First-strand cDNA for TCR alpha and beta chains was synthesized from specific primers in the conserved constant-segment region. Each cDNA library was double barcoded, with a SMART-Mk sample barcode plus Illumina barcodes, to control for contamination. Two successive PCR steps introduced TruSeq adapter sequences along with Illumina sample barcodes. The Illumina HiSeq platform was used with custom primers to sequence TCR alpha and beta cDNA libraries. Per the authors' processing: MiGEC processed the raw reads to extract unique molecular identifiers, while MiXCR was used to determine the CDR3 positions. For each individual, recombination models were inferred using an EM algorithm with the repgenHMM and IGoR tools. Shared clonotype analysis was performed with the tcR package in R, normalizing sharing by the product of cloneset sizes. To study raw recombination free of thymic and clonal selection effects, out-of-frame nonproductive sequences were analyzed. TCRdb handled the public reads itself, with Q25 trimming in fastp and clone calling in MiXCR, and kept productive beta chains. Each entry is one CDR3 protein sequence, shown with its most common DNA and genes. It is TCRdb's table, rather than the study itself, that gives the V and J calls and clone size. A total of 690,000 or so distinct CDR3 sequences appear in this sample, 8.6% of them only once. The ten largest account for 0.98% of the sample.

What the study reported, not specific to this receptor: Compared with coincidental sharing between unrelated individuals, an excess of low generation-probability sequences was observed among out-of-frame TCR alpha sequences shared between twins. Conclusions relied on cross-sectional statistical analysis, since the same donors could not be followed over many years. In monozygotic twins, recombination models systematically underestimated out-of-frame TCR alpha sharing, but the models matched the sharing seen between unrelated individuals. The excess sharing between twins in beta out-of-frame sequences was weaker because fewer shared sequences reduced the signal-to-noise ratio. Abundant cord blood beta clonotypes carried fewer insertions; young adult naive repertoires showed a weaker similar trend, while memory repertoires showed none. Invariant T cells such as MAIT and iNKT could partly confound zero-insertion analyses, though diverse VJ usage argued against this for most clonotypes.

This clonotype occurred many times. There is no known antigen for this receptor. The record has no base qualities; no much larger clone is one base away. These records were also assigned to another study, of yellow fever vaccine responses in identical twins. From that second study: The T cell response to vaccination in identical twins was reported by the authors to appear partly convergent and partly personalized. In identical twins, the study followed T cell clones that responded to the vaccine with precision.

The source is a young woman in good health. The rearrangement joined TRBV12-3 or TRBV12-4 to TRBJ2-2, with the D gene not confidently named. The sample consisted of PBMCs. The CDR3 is CASSPNGNTGELFF. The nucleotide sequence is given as TGTGCCAGCAGTCCTAACGGGAACACCGGGGAGCTGTTTTTT.